This note documents a single T cell receptor beta chain sequence. Here immunoSEQ multiplex PCR was the method, and the copy in TCRdb shows in-frame clones only, minus some. This sample has roughly 500,000 clones, with roughly 74% found just once. Trimming removed 0 bases at V and 7 bases at J, with 15 bases between. This CDR3 contains 15 residues. CDR1 and CDR2 from the germline V gene are MGHRA and YSYEKL. This record comes from a study of shared T cell receptors in the human thymus. The data were also submitted as part of a second study, on human thymus T cells. According to that study: Resected material from corrective heart surgery provided the thymus tissue analysed. Thymic and blood repertoires seemed to show skewed V and J gene use. Unrelated individuals were reported by related research to share highly overlapping thymic repertoires.

The genes are TRBV4-1 and TRBJ2-5; possibly TRBD2 for D (6 bases). This TCR derives from a boy younger than two with a congenital heart defect. Sequencing was carried out using thymocytes. Written as DNA, the CDR3 is TGCGCCAGCAGCCAAGAAACCTCGAGGAGGGGGACCCAGTACTTC. This translates into CASSQETSRRGTQYF.